This TCR beta chain originates from a study of identical twins. The CDR3 spans 15 residues. V lost 5 bases and J lost 2; bases outside the gene matches: 8. TCRdb re-derived calls from the 5' RACE reads in MiXCR, one entry per CDR3 protein. The table has roughly 770,000 distinct CDR3 sequences, around a sixth seen once. These data were also reused for a study on T cells expressing NK-cell markers. In that study: Seven donors tested HCMV-seropositive and one tested seronegative among the eight sequenced.

Sequencing was performed on PBMCs. The receptor was derived from a woman between 18 and 29 years old in good health. The rearrangement joins TRBV12-3 or TRBV12-4 to TRBJ2-7, with TRBD2 matching 8 bases. CDR3 amino acids: CASSPQTSVPYEQYF. The CDR3, as DNA: TGTGCCAGCAGTCCCCAGACTAGCGTTCCCTACGAGCAGTACTTC.